This record covers a single TCR beta chain. This entry comes from a study of blood T cell repertoires in COVID-19. Study-wide background: Some COVID-19 samples were acute and others convalescent; all came from the United States, Italy and Spain. The cDNA or gDNA used as material had been derived from T cells, B-cell-depleted T cells, or PBMCs.

As originally analysed: Amplification of reference gene primers provided the estimated nucleated cell counts. Using immunoSEQ multiplex PCR, the repertoire was profiled, and TCRdb retains in-frame clones only, with some absent. V and J calls and clone size are given by that table; D and trimming were obtained from the DNA. The profile shows about 120,000 clones, 81% of them singletons. The V end was cut by 6 bases, the J end by 4 bases, with 15 bases between. The CDR3 extends over 15 amino acids. Germline V gene lookup returns CDR1 MNHEY and CDR2 SMNVEV (reference sequence). This TCR was sampled from a man aged 50 or older with acute or convalescent COVID-19. The sample comprised peripheral blood. The chain joins TRBV27 to TRBJ2-2; perhaps TRBD1 as D (5 bases). In DNA, the CDR3 is TGTGCCAGCAGCTTGGGGCGTACTCTCACCGGGGAGCTGTTTTTT. Its translation: CASSLGRTLTGELFF.